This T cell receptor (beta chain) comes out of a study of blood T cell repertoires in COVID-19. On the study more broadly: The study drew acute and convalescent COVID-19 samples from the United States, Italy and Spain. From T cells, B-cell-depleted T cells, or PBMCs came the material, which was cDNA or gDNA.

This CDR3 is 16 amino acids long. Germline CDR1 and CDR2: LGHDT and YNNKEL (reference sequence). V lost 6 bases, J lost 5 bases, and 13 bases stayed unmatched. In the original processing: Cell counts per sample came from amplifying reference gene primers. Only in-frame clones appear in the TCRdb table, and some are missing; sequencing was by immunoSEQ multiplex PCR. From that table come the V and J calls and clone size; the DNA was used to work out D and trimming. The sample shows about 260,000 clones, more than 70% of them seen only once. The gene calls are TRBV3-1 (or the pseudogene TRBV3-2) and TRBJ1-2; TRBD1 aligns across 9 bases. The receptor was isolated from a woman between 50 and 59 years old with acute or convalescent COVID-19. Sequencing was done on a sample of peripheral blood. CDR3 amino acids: CASSQPSTGGNYGYTF. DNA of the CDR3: TGTGCCAGCAGTCAACCTTCGACAGGGGGTAATTATGGCTACACCTTC.